This TCR beta chain was recorded in a study of T cells in Graves' hyperthyroidism and ophthalmopathy. Broader study findings: The authors' 13 V-J model separated ophthalmopathy from stable hyperthyroidism.

Trimming cost V 3 bases and J 3 bases; bases outside gene matches: 0. The length of the CDR3 is 13 residues. Germline lookup yields CDR1 MNHEY and CDR2 SMNVEV (reference sequence). A few counts support this clonotype. As yet, its antigen is unknown. The authors deemed Graves' hyperthyroidism stable absent ophthalmopathy progression within 18 months. Uncontrolled infection, other autoimmune disease, pregnancy or lactation led to exclusion. Using RNA transcripts as the source, TCR beta CDR3 regions were amplified. A first-round RT-PCR of the TCR CDR3 used the HTBI primer set. MiXCR was run by TCRdb on the multiplex PCR reads, yielding one entry per CDR3 protein. The sample yields around 180,000 distinct CDR3 sequences, around 15% seen once.

This chain links TRBV27 with TRBJ2-7, with 9 bases lining up with TRBD2. The TCR comes from a woman aged 50 to 65 with Graves' hyperthyroidism. The sequenced material came from blood. CDR3 sequence: CASSFSGGYEQYF. The CDR3 coding sequence is TGTGCCAGCAGTTTTAGCGGGGGCTACGAGCAGTACTTC.